The TCR beta chain described here comes from a study of blood T cell repertoires in COVID-19. On the study more broadly: Samples representing acute and convalescent COVID-19 were sourced from the United States, Italy and Spain. From T cells, B-cell-depleted T cells, or PBMCs came the material, which was cDNA or gDNA.

Patients at the Seattle site were enrolled during active infection and followed longitudinally. Trimming took 3 bases from V and 1 from J; bases not matched to a gene: 5. From germline, CDR1 is KGHSH and CDR2 LQKENI. The CDR3 extends over 15 amino acids. Authors' methods: For nucleated cells, counts were estimated from reference gene primer amplification. Assay used: immunoSEQ multiplex PCR; TCRdb lists only in-frame clones, some missing. From that table come the V and J calls and clone size; the DNA was used to work out D and trimming. This sample has some 350,000 clones, with around nine tenths found just once.

The sample comprised peripheral blood. The receptor was isolated from a woman in her 70s with COVID-19, enrolled during active disease. The chain employs TRBV18 and TRBJ2-7, with 8 positions matching TRBD1. CDR3 sequence (DNA): TGTGCCAGCTCACCCCCGACAGGGGCATCCTACGAGCAGTACTTC. This encodes CASSPPTGASYEQYF.